The 32 T cell receptor beta chains below come from one sample, sequenced in a study of radiotherapy plus CTLA-4 blockade in lung cancer. Some clones are missing from TCRdb's copy, which holds only in-frame ones; the method was immunoSEQ multiplex PCR. The sample holds about 80,000 clones, more than 60% seen once. Sequenced here: peripheral blood, sampled from a patient treated with radiotherapy plus ipilimumab. These receptors originate from a human donor with non-small cell lung cancer whose response to radiotherapy plus ipilimumab could not be evaluated. Some clones in this sample may be carry-over from other donors' samples.

This chain connects TRBV6-1 to TRBJ1-5; the D is unclear. The V and J ends lost 3 bases and 1 base respectively, with 10 bases between them. CDR1 and CDR2 from the germline V gene are MNHNS and SASEGT. The CDR3 totals 15 residues. The CDR3 reads CASSESRGSNQPQHF. In DNA form, the CDR3 reads TGTGCCAGCAGTGAGTCCAGAGGGAGCAATCAGCCCCAGCATTTT.

The chain is built from TRBV2 and TRBJ2-7, with D perhaps TRBD1 (5 bases). This CDR3 spans 12 amino acids. CDR1 and CDR2 (germline): SNHLY, FYNNEI. Trimming stripped 8 bases from V and 3 bases from J, with 11 bases between. The CDR3 is CASSDILYEQYF. The DNA for the CDR3 is TGTGCCAGCTCGGACATTCTCTACGAGCAGTACTTC.

This clone was detected only once. The chain uses TRBV19 and TRBJ1-2, with TRBD1 identical over 7 bases. In germline, CDR1 is LNHDA, CDR2 SQIVND (reference sequence). This CDR3 contains 13 residues. The ends lost 3 bases at V and 3 bases at J; junction bases unmatched: 1. The CDR3, as DNA: TGTGCCAGTAGTATTACAGGGGACTATGGCTACACCTTC. Translating it yields CASSITGDYGYTF.

V and J are TRBV5-1 and TRBJ2-7; perhaps TRBD2 as D (5 bases). V lost 1 base and J lost 6, with 11 bases in between. This CDR3 spans 13 amino acids. Looked up from germline, CDR1 is SGHRS and CDR2 is YFSETQ. The CDR3 coding sequence is TGCGCCAGCAGCTTGCGTGTGGGGAGCGAGCAGTACTTC. It encodes CASSLRVGSEQYF.

This rearrangement joins TRBV2 to TRBJ1-4; a possible D gene is TRBD1 (6 bases). Trimming pared 7 bases from V and 11 bases from J, leaving 20 bases between. The CDR3 consists of 14 residues. Germline V gene sequence: CDR1 SNHLY, CDR2 FYNNEI. CDR3: CASKRGAPSGKLFF. CDR3 nucleotide sequence: TGTGCCAGCAAGCGGGGGGCCCCTAGTGGGAAACTGTTTTTT.

The rearrangement joins TRBV28 to TRBJ2-3; D might be TRBD2 (6 bases). The V gene's germline CDR1 is MDHEN and CDR2 SYDVKM. The V end was cut by 7 bases, the J end by 3 bases, with 14 bases between. The CDR3 runs 14 residues. The CDR3 nucleotides read TGTGCCAGCACCGGCGGGGTAGGGACAGATACGCAGTATTTT. Its protein product is CASTGGVGTDTQYF.

V usage is TRBV28 and J usage is TRBJ1-2; the D gene is possibly TRBD1 (6 bases). Deletions cut 3 bases from V and 4 bases from J, with 12 bases between. The CDR3 is 14 residues long. Germline V lookup: CDR1 MDHEN, CDR2 SYDVKM. This CDR3 is CASSFDRLGYGYTF. The CDR3 region has the DNA TGTGCCAGCAGTTTCGACAGGTTGGGCTATGGCTACACCTTC.

This clone has more than one count but fewer than ten. V gene TRBV7-9 combines with J gene TRBJ2-7; possibly TRBD2 for D (5 bases). Germline-derived CDR1 and CDR2 are SEHNR and FQNEAQ (reference sequence). CDR3 size: 13 residues. The V end lost 5 bases, the J end lost 3 bases, and 11 bases lay between the germline ends. This chain's CDR3 is CASSRRTDYEQYF. CDR3 coding DNA: TGTGCCAGCAGCCGTCGGACTGACTACGAGCAGTACTTC.

The chain carries TRBV5-4 and TRBJ2-1; 8 bases agree with TRBD1. Germline CDR1 SGHNT, CDR2 YYREEE (reference sequence). V was clipped by 1 base and J by 7 bases; unmatched bases: 1. This CDR3 spans 13 amino acids. The CDR3 DNA reads TGTGCCAGCAGCTTGACAGGGGGGAATGAGCAGTTCTTC. It yields the protein CASSLTGGNEQFF. The whole variable domain, remainder taken from reference TRBV5-4 and TRBJ2-1, is ETGVTQSPTHLIKTRGQQVTLRCSSQSGHNTVSWYQQALGQGPQFIFQYYREEENGRGNFPPRFSGLQFPNYSSELNVNALELDDSALYLCASSLTGGNEQFFGPGTRLTVL.

The rearrangement links TRBV10-3 to TRBJ1-2; D remains ambiguous. This CDR3 is built from 13 residues. Germline V lookup: CDR1 ENHRY, CDR2 SYGVKD. V shed 4 bases and J shed 7 bases, with 13 bases lying between them. CDR3 sequence: CAISGRPEGGYTF. The CDR3 bases are TGTGCCATCAGTGGACGCCCGGAGGGTGGCTACACCTTC.

This rearrangement joins TRBV9 to TRBJ2-4; no firm D call. Germline V gene lookup returns CDR1 SGDLS and CDR2 YYNGEE. There are 14 residues in the CDR3. Trimming removed 0 bases at V and 2 bases at J, with 6 bases between. CDR3 in DNA: TGTGCCAGCAGCGTAGGACACACCAAAAACATTCAGTACTTC. Translating it yields CASSVGHTKNIQYF.

This clone occurred once. The chain has TRBV2 and TRBJ2-1, with 15 bases lining up with TRBD2. V dropped 6 bases and J dropped 12; count of bases not matched to a gene: 9. Germline CDR1 reads SNHLY; CDR2 reads FYNNEI. The CDR3 contains 15 residues. CDR3 bases: TGTGCCAGCAGAGATTGGACTAGCGGGGGGGCGGGGCAGTTCTTC. Protein product: CASRDWTSGGAGQFF.

The CDR3 loop reads CASSQVTTGTGGTGYTF. The DNA for the CDR3 is TGTGCCAGCAGCCAAGTCACCACCGGGACAGGGGGCACTGGCTACACCTTC. The chain uses TRBV4-2 and TRBJ1-2; 12 bases agree with TRBD1. Per germline, CDR1 LGHNA and CDR2 YNFKEQ. J was trimmed by 7 bases and V by 1 base; bases with no gene match: 10. The CDR3 spans 17 residues.

V and J are TRBV7-2 and TRBJ1-5; the D gene is possibly TRBD1 (5 bases). The V gene's germline CDR1 is SGHTA and CDR2 FQGNSA. CDR3 size: 14 residues. V was clipped by 2 bases and J by 5 bases, with 10 bases between them. CDR3 coding DNA: TGTGCCAGCAGCTTACAGGGAATTGATCAGCCCCAGCATTTT. The encoded protein is CASSLQGIDQPQHF. Looking up the rest from reference TRBV7-2 and TRBJ1-5 gives the full variable domain: GAGVSQSPSNKVTEKGKDVELRCDPISGHTALYWYRQSLGQGLEFLIYFQGNSAPDKSGLPSDRFSAERTGGSVSTLTIQRTQQEDSAVYLCASSLQGIDQPQHFGDGTRLSIL.

This chain joins TRBV6-5 and TRBJ2-3, with unresolved D. V dropped 7 bases and J dropped 0 bases, with 8 bases sitting between them. The CDR3 is made up of 13 amino acids. Looked up from germline, CDR1 is MNHEY and CDR2 is SVGAGI. This CDR3 is CASTPGSTDTQYF. CDR3 DNA: TGTGCCAGCACCCCGGGTAGCACAGATACGCAGTATTTT.

The CDR3 is CASSYSPGGRPTEAFF. The CDR3, as DNA: TGTGCCAGCAGTTACAGTCCAGGGGGCAGGCCCACTGAAGCTTTCTTT. The rearrangement uses TRBV6-6 and TRBJ1-1, with 8 bases matching TRBD1. The ends lost 2 bases at V and 4 bases at J; junction bases unmatched: 9. CDR1 is MNHNY and CDR2 is SVGAGI in the germline V gene (reference sequence). CDR3 length equals 16 residues.

V gene TRBV5-4 combines with J gene TRBJ2-1; 8 positions match TRBD2. Germline lookup yields CDR1 SGHNT and CDR2 YYREEE (reference sequence). Trimming cost V 5 bases and J 0 bases; bases outside gene matches: 7. This CDR3 comprises 16 residues. CDR3 bases: TGTGCCAGCAGGCAAGCAGCGGGGGACTCCTACAATGAGCAGTTCTTC. It codes for CASRQAAGDSYNEQFF.

V gene TRBV7-9 combines with J gene TRBJ1-6; no clear D gene. This CDR3 is built from 14 residues. V lost 10 bases and J lost 9, with 19 bases in between. Germline V gives CDR1 SEHNR, CDR2 FQNEAQ (reference sequence). The CDR3 DNA follows: TGTGCCACCCGGGTGTCGACTAGCAGTTCACCCCTCCACTTT. This encodes CATRVSTSSSPLHF.

The chain uses TRBV7-9 and TRBJ2-4, with TRBD1 identical over 7 bases. J gave up 0 bases and V 3 bases, and 5 bases lay outside the gene matches. Germline V gives CDR1 SEHNR, CDR2 FQNEAQ (reference sequence). The CDR3 has 16 amino acids. This CDR3 reads CASSFRDSVAKNIQYF. Written as DNA, the CDR3 is TGTGCCAGCAGCTTCCGGGACAGCGTAGCCAAAAACATTCAGTACTTC. The whole variable domain, filled in from reference TRBV7-9 and TRBJ2-4, reads DTGVSQNPRHKITKRGQNVTFRCDPISEHNRLYWYRQTLGQGPEFLTYFQNEAQLEKSRLLSDRFSAERPKGSFSTLEIQRTEQGDSAMYLCASSFRDSVAKNIQYFGAGTRLSVL.

The chain joins TRBV29-1 to TRBJ2-3; 7 bases align to TRBD2. The CDR3 sequence is 12 residues long. V shed 6 bases, J shed 6 bases, and the junction held 6 bases outside the gene matches. The germline CDR1 and CDR2 sequences are SQVTM and ANQGSEA. CDR3 in DNA: TGCAGCGTCCCTAGGGGAGGGGATACGCAGTATTTT. Protein sequence: CSVPRGGDTQYF.

The chain is built from TRBV11-2 and TRBJ1-4, with TRBD1 matching 10 bases. The germline gives CDR1 SGHAT, CDR2 FQNNGV. After removal of 5 bases from V and 0 bases from J, the junction contained 12 bases not matched to a gene. The CDR3 loop spans 19 amino acids. The CDR3 region is CASSPRRDRGHATNEKLFF. CDR3 bases: TGTGCCAGCAGCCCCCGTAGGGACAGGGGCCATGCAACTAATGAAAAACTGTTTTTT. The full variable domain, completed using reference TRBV11-2 and TRBJ1-4, is EAGVAQSPRYKIIEKRQSVAFWCNPISGHATLYWYQQILGQGPKLLIQFQNNGVVDDSQLPKDRFSAERLKGVDSTLKIQPAKLEDSAVYLCASSPRRDRGHATNEKLFFGSGTQLSVL.

In this sample, this clone turned up once. This chain joins TRBV7-2 and TRBJ1-4, with D tentatively TRBD1 (6 bases). V lost 3 bases and J lost 7, with 15 bases in between. This CDR3 region has 15 residues. Germline V CDR1 and CDR2: SGHTA, FQGNSA. CDR3 bases: TGTGCCAGCAGCTTGGGGGGGCAGGCGAGTGAAAAACTGTTTTTT. Translating it yields CASSLGGQASEKLFF.

The chain uses TRBV28 and TRBJ1-3, with TRBD1 matching over 8 bases. V trimming: 5 bases; J trimming: 3 bases; junction bases outside the gene matches: 6. The CDR3 has 15 amino acids. Germline lookup yields CDR1 MDHEN and CDR2 SYDVKM. The CDR3 here is CASSPQGANGNTIYF. The CDR3 DNA reads as TGTGCCAGCAGTCCCCAGGGGGCGAATGGAAACACCATATATTTT.

The chain recombines TRBV19 with TRBJ1-3, with 10 bases fitting TRBD1. J gave up 4 bases and V 4 bases, and 16 bases lay outside the gene matches. The CDR3 is 19 residues long. CDR1 and CDR2 (germline): LNHDA, SQIVND (reference sequence). CDR3 region: CASSTRGDRGPLGGNTIYF. Here the CDR3 DNA reads TGTGCCAGTAGTACACGGGGGGACAGGGGACCTCTGGGCGGAAACACCATATATTTT.

The chain is built from TRBV5-1 and TRBJ1-3; TRBD1 matches at 9 bases. J gave up 1 base and V 3 bases, and 5 bases lay outside the gene matches. Germline assignment: CDR1 SGHRS and CDR2 YFSETQ. The CDR3 loop spans 16 amino acids. The DNA for the CDR3 is TGCGCCAGCAGCTCCCGACAGGGGGTTTCTGGAAACACCATATATTTT. Protein product: CASSSRQGVSGNTIYF.

V and J are TRBV4-1 and TRBJ2-7, with TRBD1 matching 7 bases. J lost 2 bases, V lost 0 bases, and 7 bases had no gene match. This CDR3 is 16 amino acids long. CDR1 MGHRA and CDR2 YSYEKL come from the germline V gene. The CDR3 loop reads CASSQDTPTGTYEQYF. In DNA form, the CDR3 reads TGCGCCAGCAGCCAAGATACCCCGACAGGGACCTACGAGCAGTACTTC.

The chain recombines TRBV7-6 with TRBJ2-5; 8 nucleotides align to TRBD1. This CDR3 region has 16 residues. V was clipped by 1 base and J by 2 bases; unmatched bases: 6. Germline-derived CDR1 and CDR2 are SGHVS and FNYEAQ. CDR3 coding DNA: TGTGCCAGCAGCTTAGGGACAGGGTTGGGACAAGAGACCCAGTACTTC. Protein product: CASSLGTGLGQETQYF.

The genes are TRBV27 and TRBJ2-7; maybe TRBD2 (6 bases). Per germline, CDR1 MNHEY and CDR2 SMNVEV (reference sequence). The CDR3 totals 14 residues. Trimming stripped 6 bases from V and 0 bases from J, with 12 bases between. The CDR3 is CASSHGTFSYEQYF. CDR3 nucleotide sequence: TGTGCCAGCAGCCACGGGACTTTCTCCTACGAGCAGTACTTC.

This sequence joins TRBV6-1 and TRBJ2-3; D remains ambiguous. The V gene lost 7 bases and the J gene lost 2 bases, with 16 bases spanning the gap. Germline values: CDR1 MNHNS, CDR2 SASEGT. The CDR3 runs to 15 residues. The DNA of the CDR3 is TGTGCCAGCATCAAAGAGACTCTGTACACAGATACGCAGTATTTT. Translation gives CASIKETLYTDTQYF.

The chain uses TRBV5-1 and TRBJ1-3; 8 bases line up with TRBD1. The J segment lost 3 bases and the V segment lost 4 bases, leaving 3 bases of the junction unmatched. Germline loops: CDR1 SGHRS, CDR2 YFSETQ. The CDR3 loop spans 14 amino acids. The CDR3, as DNA: TGCGCCAGCAGCGTCACAGGGGGTGGAAACACCATATATTTT. Its translation: CASSVTGGGNTIYF. The full variable domain, with the rest looked up from reference TRBV5-1 and TRBJ1-3, is KAGVTQTPRYLIKTRGQQVTLSCSPISGHRSVSWYQQTPGQGLQFLFEYFSETQRNKGNFPGRFSGRQFSNSRSEMNVSTLELGDSALYLCASSVTGGGNTIYFGEGSWLTVV.

The V gene is TRBV6-1, the J gene TRBJ2-1; 7 bases map to TRBD1. The CDR3 has 13 amino acids. Germline assignment: CDR1 MNHNS and CDR2 SASEGT. With 6 bases clipped from V and 8 bases from J, the junction kept 7 bases outside the gene matches. In nucleotides, the CDR3 is TGTGCCAGCAGCCTGGACAGGTTCTATGAGCAGTTCTTC. Protein product: CASSLDRFYEQFF.

This clone turned up a few times. Its ends do not fully match the called genes, so a read error is possible. The chain has TRBV2 and TRBJ1-4, with 9 bases matching TRBD1. Looked up from germline, CDR1 is SNHLY and CDR2 is FYNNEI. The CDR3 is made up of 14 amino acids. CDR3 loop: CASREGQGREKLFF. As DNA, the CDR3 is TGTGCCAGCAGGGAAGGACAGGGGAGAGAAAAACTGTTTTTT.